Listed below are T cell receptor beta chains from one sample, sequenced in a study of technical replicates of blood from a few donors. Method: immunoSEQ multiplex PCR; TCRdb's copy keeps in-frame clones and lacks some. The sample shows some 80,000 clones, 75% to 85% of them seen only once. Sample: PBMCs. All receptors derive from a human donor in good health. Some clones in this sample may be carry-over from other donors' samples. Each CDR3 is given with its conserved first and last residue. Fields, in order: clone size, J gene, D gene, V gene, CDR3 DNA, CDR3 protein. The D gene is left open where the match is weak. Only some rows state a clone size, as once, few, many or a class for expanded clones.

NA	TRBJ2-5	NA	TRBV13	TGTGCCAGCAGCTACGGGTCTCAAGAGACCCAGTACTTC	CASSYGSQETQYF
once	TRBJ2-3	TRBD2	TRBV7-2	TGTGCCAGCAGCCCCACCGGGACTAGTGCAGATACGCAGTATTTT	CASSPTGTSADTQYF
NA	TRBJ2-3	NA	TRBV6-6	TGTGCCAGCAGTTACTCGCGTGATACGCAGTATTTT	CASSYSRDTQYF
NA	TRBJ1-4	NA	TRBV19	TGTGCCACCTCCGGGGAACCTGAGGAAAAACTGTTTTTT	CATSGEPEEKLFF
NA	TRBJ1-5	TRBD1	TRBV27	TGTGCCATAAACCCGACAGGGGGAGCGGAACAGCCCCAGCATTTT	CAINPTGGAEQPQHF
NA	TRBJ1-5	NA	TRBV2	TGTGCCAGCAGTGACCTTTCGGGGGTTCAGCCCCAGCATTTT	CASSDLSGVQPQHF
NA	TRBJ2-2	NA	TRBV7-9	TGTGCCAGCAGCTTAGCACCCACTCGATACACCGGGGAGCTGTTTTTT	CASSLAPTRYTGELFF
once	TRBJ1-4	TRBD1	TRBV27	TGTGCCAGCAGAACAGGGGGTAGCGGAGAAAAACTGTTTTTT	CASRTGGSGEKLFF
NA	TRBJ2-3	NA	TRBV6-6	TGTGCCAGCAGTTCGACAGGTCCTAGCACAGATACGCAGTATTTT	CASSSTGPSTDTQYF
once	TRBJ2-7	TRBD2	TRBV5-1	TGCGCCAGCAGCTCCACTAGCGGGGGCTACGAGCAGTACTTC	CASSSTSGGYEQYF
NA	TRBJ1-3	NA	TRBV5-4	TGTGCCAGCAGCTTGTGGGGGGTAAGGGCTGGAAACACCATATATTTT	CASSLWGVRAGNTIYF
NA	TRBJ2-2	TRBD1	TRBV10-3	TGTGCCATCAGCCTAGACAGGGCCGGCGGGGAGCTGTTTTTT	CAISLDRAGGELFF
NA	TRBJ2-7	TRBD1	TRBV6-5	TGTGCCAGCGGCGTCAGGGGGCGCGTGAACGAGCAGTACTTC	CASGVRGRVNEQYF
NA	TRBJ1-2	TRBD1	TRBV29-1	TGCAGCGTTGTTCTGACAGGGGCAGGCGGCTACACCTTC	CSVVLTGAGGYTF
NA	TRBJ2-2	TRBD1	TRBV9	TGTGCCAGCAGCTGGACAGGGACCGGGGAGCTGTTTTTT	CASSWTGTGELFF